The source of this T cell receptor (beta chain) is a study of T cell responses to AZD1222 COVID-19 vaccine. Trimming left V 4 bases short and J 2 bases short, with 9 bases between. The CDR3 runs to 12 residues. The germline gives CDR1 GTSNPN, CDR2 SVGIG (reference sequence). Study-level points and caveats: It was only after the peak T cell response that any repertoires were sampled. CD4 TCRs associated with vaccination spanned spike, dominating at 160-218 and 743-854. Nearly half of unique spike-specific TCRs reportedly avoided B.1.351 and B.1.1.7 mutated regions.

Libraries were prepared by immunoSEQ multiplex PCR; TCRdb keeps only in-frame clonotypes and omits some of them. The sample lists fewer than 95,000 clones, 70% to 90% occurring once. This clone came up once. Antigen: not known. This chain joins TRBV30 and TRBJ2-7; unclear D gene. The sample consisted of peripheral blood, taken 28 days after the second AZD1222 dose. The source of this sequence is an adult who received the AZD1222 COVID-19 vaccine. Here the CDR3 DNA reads TGTGCCTGGATGAAGGCAACCTACGAGCAGTACTTC. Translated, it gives CAWMKATYEQYF.